The clone carrying this T cell receptor beta chain occurred once. This sample was taken from a study of control samples from healthy donors and cancer patients. Method: immunoSEQ multiplex PCR; TCRdb's copy keeps in-frame clones and lacks some. The sample carries more than 95,000 clones, more than 70% recorded once. Germline V CDR1 and CDR2: SGHTA, FQGNSA. CDR3 size: 15 residues. The V end lost 2 bases, the J end lost 5 bases, and 13 bases lay between the germline ends. The sequencing input was blood. This sequence joins TRBV7-2 and TRBJ2-1; D remains ambiguous. The TCR comes from a man between 60 and 75 years old in good health. CDR3 protein: CASSLSGRANNEQFF. For the CDR3, the DNA is TGTGCCAGCAGCTTATCTGGAAGGGCCAACAATGAGCAGTTCTTC.